This TCR beta chain comes out of a study of read filtering for tumor transcriptome and immune sequencing. Study in general: The cohort had around 18 men and approximately 13 women aged roughly 40 to 80, mean about 70 years. Study-level points and caveats: Sorted CD138-negative bone marrow cells were not purified T cells.

Germline loops: CDR1 SGHVS, CDR2 FQNEAQ. Trimming left V 4 bases short and J 5 bases short, with 18 bases between. CDR3 size: 15 residues. This clonotype was found many times. Its specificity is not known. The library was built from 400 ng RNA with molecular barcoded adaptors for alpha/delta and beta/gamma chains. TCRdb ran MiXCR on the reads and lists one entry per CDR3 protein. Here the sample spans tens of thousands of distinct CDR3 sequences, roughly 15% being singletons. Source material: a population of CD138-negative cells sorted from bone marrow. This clonotype originated in a donor at least 40 years old with multiple myeloma. This rearrangement joins TRBV7-8 to TRBJ2-7; D possibly corresponds to TRBD2 (6 bases). The CDR3 loop is CASSSRTGSGDEQYF. The CDR3 DNA reads as TGTGCCAGCAGCTCAAGGACCGGGAGTGGCGACGAGCAGTACTTC.